The TCR beta chain described here comes from a study of blood T cell repertoires in COVID-19. Across the study: The study drew acute and convalescent COVID-19 samples from the United States, Italy and Spain. PBMCs, B-cell-depleted T cells, or T cells were the source of the cDNA or gDNA that made up the material.

How the authors handled the data: Counts of nucleated cells, estimated from reference gene primer amplification, were obtained. The method was immunoSEQ multiplex PCR; TCRdb's version includes in-frame clones alone and lacks a portion of them. That table is the source of V, J and clone size, and D and trimming were worked out from the DNA. This repertoire shows tens of thousands of clones, 75% to 95% found once; its top ten account for under 5%. The ends were cut back, 6 bases at V and 1 base at J, with 12 bases in the middle. The germline V gene has CDR1 LGHDT and CDR2 YNNKEL (reference sequence). CDR3 length: 14 amino acids.

The sample consisted of peripheral blood. J is TRBJ1-1 and V is TRBV3-1 (or the pseudogene TRBV3-2), with D unclear. The origin of this receptor is a woman in her 50s in a cohort sampled during active COVID-19. The CDR3 nucleotides read TGTGCCAGCAGTCCCAATCACAGGAACACTGAAGCTTTCTTT. Protein product: CASSPNHRNTEAFF.